This T cell receptor beta chain was sequenced for a study of STAT5B mutations in CD4+ large granular lymphocyte leukemia (dated by TCRdb to between 2021 and 2024). Broadly, across the study: Among the healthy controls, the CDR3 'QG' motif was associated with a particular HLA allele. TCRbeta repertoires of CD4+ T-cell large granular lymphocyte leukemia patients were compared with those of healthy blood donors. Flow cytometry on FACSCanto II or FACSVerse confirmed that purified fractions exceeded 95% purity among lymphocytes.

In regard to this clone: Its antigen target is currently unknown. No much larger clonotype is one base removed from it; base qualities were not supplied.

Including cysteine and phenylalanine, the CDR3 has 12 amino acids. The retained sequence is limited to the CDR3, 36 bases, with the frame set at the first base. V lost 2 bases and J lost 11 bases; the stretch between them is 10 bases long. From a lookup of the germline V gene (reference sequence), CDR1 and CDR2 are SEHNR and FQNEAQ. General study outcomes and caveats: Data were not HLA-matched; higher clonality in CD4+ versus CD8+ T-LGLL could reflect the relatively small sample size. CD4-sorted patient repertoires appeared more clonal than healthy CD4+ repertoires, and this difference persisted after removing the putative leukemic clones. TRBV06-family usage was enriched among the top patient clones (8/27) compared with healthy controls (2/35). Each patient's main leukemic clonotypes were private, but around 25% of these clonotypes showed up at low frequency in the non-leukemic repertoires of other patients.

TCRbeta rearrangements were sequenced from genomic DNA using the immunoSEQ assay at survey resolution. Regarding the original processing steps: In the TCR sequencing data, the lowest productive clonotype frequency that could be detected was 2.59 x 10-5. Analyses included only productive TCRbeta rearrangements, meaning complete and in-frame sequences. The clonality of each sample was calculated as Simpson clonality in the immunoSEQ Analyzer version 3.0. Based on frequency, clones were grouped as very rare, small, medium, large (1-20%) or hyperexpanded (>20%). Generation probabilities were estimated with OLGA 1.2.3, V-gene circos plots were made with VDJtools, specificities were looked up in VDJdb, and CDR3 motifs were identified with GLIPH. TCRdb retrieved this table from immuneACCESS and kept in-frame rearrangements only. Not all clones are present; in checked studies, unresolved V genes account for under half, and no reason is known for the remainder. V, J and clone size are taken as reported in that table, and D and trimming were inferred from the DNA itself. Here the sample has around 35,000 clones; approximately 71% occur a single time. Around 2% of the sample belongs to the ten largest clones.

Healthy controls were some 35 blood donors whose buffy coats came from the Finnish Red Cross blood service. All TCR-sequenced material derived from peripheral blood: patient blood samples and healthy donor buffy coats. Peripheral blood mononuclear cells were isolated by Ficoll-Hypaque gradient centrifugation. CD4+ cells were magnetically purified from the buffy coats of healthy controls. Genomic DNA was extracted using the Gentra Puregene Cell and Tissue kit, and a Qubit 2.0 fluorometer was used to quantify it. The chain is assembled from TRBV7-9 and TRBJ1-5; TRBD1 is a weak D gene call, 5 bases matching. Sequenced input: CD4+ T cells from blood buffy coats. The source is a human donor in good health. The nucleotide sequence is TGTGCCAGCAGCTTAAGGGGCAGGGCCCAGCATTTT. Translated, it gives CASSLRGRAQHF.